The 16 T cell receptor beta chains in this list originate from one sample, sequenced in a study of T cell responses to AZD1222 COVID-19 vaccine. Assay: immunoSEQ multiplex PCR; the TCRdb copy retains only in-frame clones and omits some. The table includes 130,000 or so clones, 86% detected once. The sequences come from peripheral blood, collected 28 days after the second AZD1222 dose. Every receptor here comes from an adult who received the AZD1222 COVID-19 vaccine.

This chain uses TRBV5-4 with TRBJ1-4; no reliable D call. CDR3 length: 15 residues. Trimming pared 4 bases from V and 0 bases from J, leaving 10 bases between. CDR1 and CDR2 from the germline V gene are SGHNT and YYREEE (reference sequence). As DNA, the CDR3 is TGTGCCAGCAGCGGAGACCCTGCAACTAATGAAAAACTGTTTTTT. It encodes CASSGDPATNEKLFF.

This chain links TRBV9 with TRBJ1-2, with D unresolved. Deletions cut 0 bases from V and 4 bases from J, with 10 bases between. This CDR3 is 14 amino acids long. The germline CDR1 and CDR2 sequences are SGDLS and YYNGEE. CDR3 DNA: TGTGCCAGCAGCGTAGATCTGGATTTCTATGGCTACACCTTC. Translated: CASSVDLDFYGYTF.

J is TRBJ1-6 and V is TRBV9; no reliable D call. The ends were cut back, 0 bases at V and 10 bases at J, with 8 bases in the middle. The CDR3 contains 13 residues. Looked up from germline, CDR1 is SGDLS and CDR2 is YYNGEE. CDR3 DNA: TGTGCCAGCAGCGTAGAAGGGCGGTCACCCCTCCACTTT. As protein: CASSVEGRSPLHF.

This clone has only a few counts. CDR3 DNA sequence: TGCAGTGCTAGTTTAGGGCGGGATTCACCCCTCCACTTT. It encodes CSASLGRDSPLHF. The chain is built from TRBV20-1 and TRBJ1-6, with D hard to call. The germline V gene has CDR1 DFQATT and CDR2 SNEGSKA (reference sequence). The CDR3 sequence is 13 residues long. V lost 3 bases, J lost 8 bases, and 11 bases lay in between.

The chain has TRBV27 and TRBJ1-1; D remains unclear. This CDR3 region has 11 residues. Germline CDR1 reads MNHEY; CDR2 reads SMNVEV (reference sequence). With 6 bases removed from V and 1 base from J, the gap between germline ends came to 3 bases. This CDR3 reads CASRRNTEAFF. As DNA, the CDR3 is TGTGCCAGCAGGAGGAACACTGAAGCTTTCTTT.

This chain joins TRBV9 and TRBJ2-1, with 8 bases matching TRBD2. The CDR3 spans 17 residues. The ends lost 4 bases at V and 0 bases at J; junction bases unmatched: 9. Germline loops: CDR1 SGDLS, CDR2 YYNGEE. CDR3 bases: TGTGCCAGCAGCAACTCCGGCGGGGGGAGCTCCTACAATGAGCAGTTCTTC. Translation gives CASSNSGGGSSYNEQFF.

The chain uses TRBV27 and TRBJ1-2, with 7 bases matching TRBD1. The CDR3 covers 14 residues. CDR1 and CDR2 from the germline V gene are MNHEY and SMNVEV (reference sequence). With V trimmed by 5 bases and J by 4 bases, 7 bases remained unmatched. The CDR3 reads CASSRQGGSYGYTF. DNA for the CDR3: TGTGCCAGCAGTCGACAGGGAGGGTCCTATGGCTACACCTTC.

This chain connects TRBV9 to TRBJ2-7; D not certain. Between the trimmed V and J ends, which lost 0 bases and 3 bases, there was a span of 13 bases. CDR3 length: 15 residues. Per germline, CDR1 SGDLS and CDR2 YYNGEE. Written as DNA, the CDR3 is TGTGCCAGCAGCGTAGACCCACGGGCAGACTACGAGCAGTACTTC. Amino acid sequence: CASSVDPRADYEQYF.

The gene calls are TRBV5-4 and TRBJ2-1, with 7 bases matching TRBD2. Trimming took 3 bases from V and 7 from J; bases not matched to a gene: 4. CDR3 length: 13 residues. Germline V gene lookup returns CDR1 SGHNT and CDR2 YYREEE (reference sequence). The CDR3 region is CASSYGLGNEQFF. DNA for the CDR3: TGTGCCAGCAGCTACGGACTAGGGAATGAGCAGTTCTTC. The full variable domain, with the rest looked up from reference TRBV5-4 and TRBJ2-1, is ETGVTQSPTHLIKTRGQQVTLRCSSQSGHNTVSWYQQALGQGPQFIFQYYREEENGRGNFPPRFSGLQFPNYSSELNVNALELDDSALYLCASSYGLGNEQFFGPGTRLTVL.

J is TRBJ1-4 and V is TRBV7-8; maybe TRBD1 (5 bases). Per the germline V gene, CDR1 is SGHVS and CDR2 is FQNEAQ. V was pared by 5 bases and J by 2 bases, with 15 bases between. This CDR3 has 16 amino acids. As DNA, the CDR3 is TGTGCCAGCAGCGCGTTCGGGGGTTGGACTAATGAAAAACTGTTTTTT. The encoded protein is CASSAFGGWTNEKLFF.

The genes are TRBV4-3 and TRBJ2-6, with TRBD1 identical over 7 bases. The germline CDR1 and CDR2 sequences are LGHNA and YSLEER. V was pared by 0 bases and J by 1 base, with 0 bases of the junction left unmatched. The CDR3 has 16 amino acids. CDR3 nucleotide sequence: TGCGCCAGCAGCCAAGAGACAGGGTCTGGGGCCAACGTCCTGACTTTC. This codes for CASSQETGSGANVLTF.

The chain carries TRBV5-4 and TRBJ1-4; maybe TRBD1 (5 bases). V shed 0 bases and J shed 3 bases, with 15 bases lying between them. CDR3 length: 17 amino acids. Germline V gene sequence: CDR1 SGHNT, CDR2 YYREEE (reference sequence). The CDR3 bases are TGTGCCAGCAGCTTGGAAAGGGGAGGGGCGTCTAATGAAAAACTGTTTTTT. Translation gives CASSLERGGASNEKLFF.

The chain links TRBV2 to TRBJ2-2; 7 bases agree with TRBD2. Trimming cost V 9 bases and J 6 bases; bases outside gene matches: 19. The CDR3 loop spans 17 amino acids. In germline, CDR1 is SNHLY, CDR2 FYNNEI. The CDR3 protein is CASTRNTGASGAGELFF. The CDR3 DNA follows: TGTGCCAGTACTCGTAATACTGGGGCTAGCGGCGCCGGGGAGCTGTTTTTT.

This chain links TRBV20-1 with TRBJ2-7, with unresolved D. Between the trimmed V and J ends, which lost 3 bases and 0 bases, there was a span of 12 bases. This CDR3 is 14 amino acids long. The germline V gene has CDR1 DFQATT and CDR2 SNEGSKA (reference sequence). The CDR3 reads CSASSPRSSYEQYF. The CDR3 region has the DNA TGCAGTGCTAGTTCACCCCGATCCTCCTACGAGCAGTACTTC.

The chain recombines TRBV4-1 with TRBJ1-3, with D tentatively TRBD1 (6 bases). The CDR3 loop spans 15 amino acids. The V gene lost 3 bases and the J gene lost 0 bases, with 9 bases spanning the gap. Per germline, CDR1 MGHRA and CDR2 YSYEKL. The CDR3 sequence is CASSQETGSGNTIYF. The CDR3 coding sequence is TGCGCCAGCAGCCAGGAGACAGGCTCTGGAAACACCATATATTTT.

The chain couples TRBV11-3 to TRBJ2-1; D uncertain. Germline lookup yields CDR1 SGHNT and CDR2 YENEEA. CDR3 length: 14 amino acids. V dropped 2 bases and J dropped 9 bases, with 14 bases sitting between them. CDR3 protein: CASSLQSSNSEQFF. CDR3 coding DNA: TGTGCCAGCAGCTTACAGTCCTCAAACAGTGAGCAGTTCTTC.